A single sample gave rise to the 25 T cell receptor beta chains below, sequenced in a study of cytomegalovirus exposure and HLA in healthy donors. The PCR ran on 60 Vbeta and 13 Jbeta primers. Generated by immunoSEQ multiplex PCR, the TCRdb table keeps only in-frame clones and is missing some. This table has tens of thousands of clones, 90% to 95% appearing once. The sequencing sample was made of PBMCs. The receptor source for this set is a woman under 30 in good health and CMV-seronegative.

The CDR3 loop reads CASSQELLAGQTYEQYF. CDR3 in DNA: TGTGCCAGCAGCCAAGAGCTACTAGCGGGACAAACCTACGAGCAGTACTTC. V is TRBV4-2 and J is TRBJ2-7; 10 positions match TRBD2. CDR3 length equals 17 residues. CDR1 is LGHNA, CDR2 YNFKEQ, per germline. V shed 0 bases, J shed 2 bases, and the junction held 7 bases outside the gene matches.

The chain carries TRBV28 and TRBJ1-4, with D perhaps TRBD1 (6 bases). The CDR3 covers 12 residues. With 7 bases removed from V and 7 bases from J, the gap between germline ends came to 10 bases. The V gene's germline CDR1 is MDHEN and CDR2 SYDVKM. The CDR3 region is CASTLTGEKLFF. As DNA, the CDR3 is TGTGCCAGCACCCTGACAGGTGAAAAACTGTTTTTT.

V gene TRBV2 combines with J gene TRBJ2-7; TRBD1 aligns across 9 bases. Germline loops: CDR1 SNHLY, CDR2 FYNNEI. The CDR3 contains 14 residues. The V and J ends lost 8 bases and 1 base, in that order; junction bases with no gene match: 6. The CDR3 loop reads CASRDRVTSYEQYF. The CDR3, as DNA: TGTGCCAGCCGGGACAGGGTAACATCCTACGAGCAGTACTTC.

J is TRBJ2-7 and V is TRBV9, with 7 bases matching TRBD2. CDR3 length: 16 residues. Germline V CDR1 and CDR2: SGDLS, YYNGEE. With V trimmed by 0 bases and J by 3 bases, 9 bases remained unmatched. CDR3 in amino acids: CASSVAPPGLGYEQYF. CDR3 bases: TGTGCCAGCAGCGTAGCTCCCCCTGGACTAGGCTACGAGCAGTACTTC.

This chain connects TRBV9 to TRBJ2-6; the D gene is possibly TRBD2 (5 bases). Trimming cost V 1 base and J 0 bases, with 14 bases left between them. Germline lookup yields CDR1 SGDLS and CDR2 YYNGEE. The CDR3 spans 18 residues. The CDR3 protein is CASSVSPAGRSGANVLTF. The CDR3 DNA follows: TGTGCCAGCAGCGTATCTCCTGCGGGCCGCTCTGGGGCCAACGTCCTGACTTTC.

This clone turned up a few times. This chain connects TRBV6-5 to TRBJ1-1; 7 nucleotides align to TRBD1. The V and J ends lost 6 bases and 0 bases, in that order; junction bases with no gene match: 4. Germline lookup yields CDR1 MNHEY and CDR2 SVGAGI. The CDR3 spans 14 residues. The CDR3 DNA reads as TGTGCCAGCAGCCCGGACAGGTTGAACACTGAAGCTTTCTTT. Protein product: CASSPDRLNTEAFF.

This chain links TRBV7-9 with TRBJ1-2; possible D gene TRBD1, 6 bases. V was pared by 5 bases and J by 8 bases, with 15 bases between. CDR1 and CDR2 (germline): SEHNR, FQNEAQ (reference sequence). This CDR3 has 13 residues. The CDR3 sequence is CASSLPGGGGYTF. The DNA for the CDR3 is TGTGCCAGCAGCCTACCAGGTGGGGGCGGCTACACCTTC.

This clone was picked up one time. The rearrangement joins TRBV28 to TRBJ1-4; a weak D match, TRBD1 (5 bases). Germline CDR1 is MDHEN and CDR2 is SYDVKM. V lost 6 bases, J lost 6 bases, and 14 bases lay in between. The CDR3 length is 14 residues. The CDR3 reads CASSPGGDHEKLFF. CDR3 in DNA: TGTGCCAGCAGCCCGGGGGGGGATCATGAAAAACTGTTTTTT.

This chain joins TRBV7-2 and TRBJ2-3, with D possibly matching TRBD1 (6 bases). V dropped 2 bases and J dropped 8 bases, with 17 bases sitting between them. Germline V gene lookup returns CDR1 SGHTA and CDR2 FQGNSA. The CDR3 has 15 amino acids. Here the CDR3 reads CASSLSVGGLGTQYF. For the CDR3, the DNA is TGTGCCAGCAGCTTATCAGTAGGGGGTCTCGGTACGCAGTATTTT.

The sample holds one count of this clone. This chain connects TRBV5-6 to TRBJ2-7, with TRBD2 matching over 9 bases. The ends lost 1 base at V and 4 bases at J; junction bases unmatched: 3. CDR1 and CDR2 (germline): SGHDT, YYEEEE. CDR3 length: 14 residues. CDR3 bases: TGTGCCAGCAGCTTGTACGGACTAGCGTACGAGCAGTACTTC. Translated: CASSLYGLAYEQYF. The whole variable domain, filled in from reference TRBV5-6 and TRBJ2-7, reads DAGVTQSPTHLIKTRGQQVTLRCSPKSGHDTVSWYQQALGQGPQFIFQYYEEEERQRGNFPDRFSGHQFPNYSSELNVNALLLGDSALYLCASSLYGLAYEQYFGPGTRLTVT.

The V gene is TRBV9, the J gene TRBJ2-3; perhaps TRBD2 as D (6 bases). V was trimmed by 0 bases and J by 1 base, leaving 9 bases between them. The CDR3 length is 15 residues. The germline gives CDR1 SGDLS, CDR2 YYNGEE. Written as DNA, the CDR3 is TGTGCCAGCAGCGTAGGTAGCGGCCGCACAGATACGCAGTATTTT. Translated: CASSVGSGRTDTQYF.

The genes are TRBV7-6 and TRBJ2-1; D may be TRBD1 (5 bases). Germline CDR1 reads SGHVS; CDR2 reads FNYEAQ. The CDR3 loop spans 12 amino acids. V was trimmed by 5 bases and J by 9 bases, leaving 11 bases between them. CDR3 amino acids: CASSDRGGEQFF. CDR3 DNA: TGTGCCAGCAGCGACAGAGGTGGTGAGCAGTTCTTC. The full variable domain, with the rest looked up from reference TRBV7-6 and TRBJ2-1, is GAGVSQSPRYKVTKRGQDVALRCDPISGHVSLYWYRQALGQGPEFLTYFNYEAQQDKSGLPNDRFSAERPEGSISTLTIQRTEQRDSAMYRCASSDRGGEQFFGPGTRLTVL.

The chain couples TRBV4-1 to TRBJ2-2; 10 nucleotides agree with TRBD1. Per germline, CDR1 MGHRA and CDR2 YSYEKL. The CDR3 covers 15 residues. The trim removed 1 base at V and 4 bases at J, leaving 0 bases unmatched. The DNA for the CDR3 is TGCGCCAGCAGCCAAGGGACAGGGGGCACCGGGGAGCTGTTTTTT. This encodes CASSQGTGGTGELFF.

This clone turned up a few times. The junction shows a germline mismatch at one end, possibly a read error. V gene TRBV7-9 combines with J gene TRBJ2-7; D unclear. The CDR3 loop spans 12 amino acids. Per germline, CDR1 SEHNR and CDR2 FQNEAQ (reference sequence). The CDR3 here is CSSSRFENEQYF. The CDR3 nucleotides read TGTTCCAGCAGCCGATTTGAGAACGAGCAGTACTTC.

The chain couples TRBV2 to TRBJ2-1; the match to TRBD2 covers 11 bases. The trim removed 6 bases at V and 7 bases at J, leaving 8 bases unmatched. Germline CDR1 and CDR2: SNHLY and FYNNEI. The CDR3 is made up of 15 amino acids. CDR3 DNA: TGTGCCAGCAGAGCACTAGCGGGAGTTATAAATGAGCAGTTCTTC. The encoded protein is CASRALAGVINEQFF.

Turning to this clone: The DNA is omitted, as the CDR3 cannot be located on it reliably, and the CDR3 follows TCRdb's listing. The chain links TRBV7-9 to TRBJ1-2. The length of the CDR3 is 12 amino acids, counting both ends. The germline CDR1 and CDR2 sequences are SEHNR and FQNEAQ (reference sequence). The CDR3 spells CSSSLNHYGCTF.

This clone was counted a single time. The chain combines TRBV6-1 with TRBJ2-5, with TRBD1 identical over 10 bases. J gave up 4 bases and V 6 bases, and 5 bases lay outside the gene matches. CDR1 and CDR2 (germline): MNHNS, SASEGT. The CDR3 consists of 14 residues. The DNA of the CDR3 is TGTGCCAGCAGAATCCGGGACAGGGGAGAGACCCAGTACTTC. This translates into CASRIRDRGETQYF.

The chain links TRBV10-3 to TRBJ2-5; 12 nucleotides match TRBD2. The CDR3 runs 17 residues. CDR1 and CDR2 (germline): ENHRY, SYGVKD. J gave up 5 bases and V 4 bases, and 11 bases lay outside the gene matches. CDR3 sequence: CAISGARLAGERETQYF. The CDR3 DNA is TGTGCCATCAGTGGAGCACGACTAGCGGGAGAGAGGGAGACCCAGTACTTC.

V gene TRBV28 combines with J gene TRBJ1-2; TRBD1 agrees at 7 bases. The CDR3 sequence is 15 residues long. V shed 6 bases, J shed 4 bases, and the junction held 11 bases outside the gene matches. Germline loops: CDR1 MDHEN, CDR2 SYDVKM. The CDR3 region has the DNA TGTGCCAGCAGGGAACTAACGGGACAGATCTATGGCTACACCTTC. Translation: CASRELTGQIYGYTF.

The chain employs TRBV7-9 and TRBJ2-7; 7 nucleotides line up with TRBD1. The CDR3 runs 16 residues. Germline lookup yields CDR1 SEHNR and CDR2 FQNEAQ (reference sequence). The ends lost 2 bases at V and 1 base at J; junction bases unmatched: 8. CDR3 nucleotide sequence: TGTGCCAGCAGCTTACCCACCGGGACAGTATCCTACGAGCAGTACTTC. This codes for CASSLPTGTVSYEQYF.

The chain carries TRBV11-2 and TRBJ2-7; D call uncertain. Trimming removed 1 base from V and 3 bases from J, with 7 bases in between. This CDR3 comprises 13 residues. The germline V gene encodes CDR1 SGHAT and CDR2 FQNNGV. As DNA, the CDR3 is TGTGCCAGCAGCTTAGGGCGGTACTACGAGCAGTACTTC. It specifies CASSLGRYYEQYF.

The chain employs TRBV10-3 and TRBJ2-7; D is possibly TRBD2 (7 bases). Germline CDR1 ENHRY, CDR2 SYGVKD. The CDR3 runs to 14 residues. Trimming removed 7 bases from V and 3 bases from J, with 16 bases in between. The CDR3 sequence: CAITSGGALYEQYF. Written as DNA, the CDR3 is TGTGCCATCACGAGTGGGGGGGCTCTCTACGAGCAGTACTTC.

The sample holds one count of this clone. V and J are TRBV27 and TRBJ2-5; possibly TRBD2 for D (6 bases). The CDR3 has 14 amino acids. Per germline, CDR1 MNHEY and CDR2 SMNVEV (reference sequence). V shed 6 bases and J shed 4 bases, with 15 bases lying between them. The CDR3 sequence is CASSRGLHGETQYF. The CDR3 DNA reads as TGTGCCAGCAGCCGGGGACTCCACGGAGAGACCCAGTACTTC.

The chain carries TRBV9 and TRBJ2-3; D remains ambiguous. V lost 1 base and J lost 2, with 20 bases in between. Germline CDR1 and CDR2: SGDLS and YYNGEE. The length of the CDR3 is 18 residues. The chain's CDR3 is CASSVSSYSGLFTDTQYF. In DNA form, the CDR3 reads TGTGCCAGCAGCGTAAGCTCCTACAGTGGCCTTTTCACAGATACGCAGTATTTT.

The chain uses TRBV28 and TRBJ1-2; D gene uncertain. The germline V gene encodes CDR1 MDHEN and CDR2 SYDVKM. CDR3 length: 13 amino acids. With 6 bases removed from V and 4 bases from J, the gap between germline ends came to 12 bases. The CDR3 spells CASREEGSYGYTF. DNA of the CDR3: TGTGCCAGCAGGGAGGAAGGAAGCTATGGCTACACCTTC.